This TCR beta chain was captured by sequencing in a study of shared clonotypes between healthy human individuals. Across the whole study: Each donor's CD4 naive and CD4 memory cells filled three plates apiece, CD8 naive two, and CD8 memory one.

Memory CD4+ cells were the fraction left after CD45RA+ naive selection. Sequencing used immunoSEQ multiplex PCR; TCRdb keeps in-frame clones, though not all of them. This table has 1.6 million or so clones, 95% to 97% appearing once. Sequenced input: naive CD4+ T cells sorted from blood. As to subset: CD45RA+ positively selected. The receptor's source is a man aged 30-40 years in good health.

The DNA of the CDR3 is TGTGCCAGCTCACCACTTAGGGACAGGACGAACACCGGGGAGCTGTTTTTT. Its protein product is CASSPLRDRTNTGELFF. The gene calls are TRBV18 and TRBJ2-2; 8 bases line up with TRBD1. Germline loops: CDR1 KGHSH, CDR2 LQKENI. Unmatched junction bases numbered 4, after V lost 1 base and J lost 0 bases. CDR3 length equals 17 residues.